The entry below gives a single T cell receptor beta chain sequence along with its context. The antigen remains undetermined. Libraries were prepared by immunoSEQ multiplex PCR; TCRdb keeps only in-frame clonotypes and omits some of them. The listing contains over 120,000 clones. The data belong to a study of T cell responses to AZD1222 COVID-19 vaccine. The CDR3 extends over 17 amino acids. The germline V gene encodes CDR1 SGDLS and CDR2 YYNGEE. Germline trimming cut 6 bases from V and 6 bases from J; bases unmatched to any gene: 18. Findings and limits, study-wide: Regions 160-218 and 743-854 held dominance among vaccine-associated CD4 TCRs, which spanned spike. Donors were chiefly white British, with a greater number of females, and clonal diversity was perhaps underestimated.

Sequences were obtained from peripheral blood. The chain employs TRBV9 and TRBJ2-1; 7 nucleotides line up with TRBD2. The receptor was isolated from an adult in good health. CDR3 in DNA: TGTGCCAGCACCCGGTTGCGGGGGTCCAGTTCGGTCAATGAGCAGTTCTTC. It is translated as CASTRLRGSSSVNEQFF. The whole variable domain, filled in from reference TRBV9 and TRBJ2-1, reads DSGVTQTPKHLITATGQRVTLRCSPRSGDLSVYWYQQSLDQGLQFLIQYYNGEERAKGNILERFSAQQFPDLHSELNLSSLELGDSALYFCASTRLRGSSSVNEQFFGPGTRLTVL.